The subject of this entry is one TCR beta chain. Its target is not known. The data are from a study of Tregs in tolerant kidney transplant recipients. Study-wide findings and caveats: Antigen-driven expansion was suggested because donor-specific Tregs expanded more than all Tregs in tolerant patients. Activated donor B cell expansion appeared to reveal the most relevant donor-specific TCRbeta repertoire.

This CDR3 is built from 17 residues. Trimming at V came to 5 bases and at J to 7 bases, leaving 19 bases not matched to a gene. CDR1 and CDR2 (germline): SGHTA, FQGNSA. The method was immunoSEQ multiplex PCR; TCRdb's version includes in-frame clones alone and lacks a portion of them. Seen here are more than 60,000 clones, roughly 98% observed once, and the top ten hold 0.56%. Unstimulated regulatory T cells (CD4+CD25+CD127-), CD4+CD25- non-regulatory cells, CD4 and CD8 cells were FACS-sorted from thawed PBMCs. Sequencing used CD4+ T cells from blood, obtained before the transplant. This clonotype originated in a human donor who received a combined kidney and bone marrow transplant. This chain uses TRBV7-2 with TRBJ2-7, with TRBD2 identical over 8 bases. This chain's CDR3 is CASSPRLKSGSREEQYF. CDR3 coding DNA: TGTGCCAGCAGCCCACGCCTTAAAAGCGGGAGCAGGGAGGAGCAGTACTTC.